The 24 T cell receptor beta chains reported below all come from one sample, sequenced in a study of blood T cell repertoires in COVID-19. Method: immunoSEQ multiplex PCR; TCRdb's copy keeps in-frame clones and lacks some. The table has about 200,000 clones, less than 85% seen once. Sequencing was performed on PBMCs or T cells enriched from blood (not recorded which). The source is a woman in her fifties or sixties with acute COVID-19.

This sequence joins TRBV6-5 and TRBJ1-2; possible D gene TRBD1, 6 bases. Per germline, CDR1 MNHEY and CDR2 SVGAGI. The CDR3 has 13 amino acids. The V gene lost 7 bases and the J gene lost 4 bases, with 13 bases spanning the gap. The CDR3 DNA reads as TGTGCCAGCAAGGGGGGGGTAGGCTATGGCTACACCTTC. Residues: CASKGGVGYGYTF.

V gene TRBV6-5 combines with J gene TRBJ1-3; a possible D gene is TRBD1 (5 bases). V was cut by 8 bases and J by 0 bases, with 14 bases left in between. Germline V gene data show CDR1 as MNHEY and CDR2 as SVGAGI. CDR3 length: 15 amino acids. In DNA form, the CDR3 reads TGTGCCAGCGGCCCCAGGGCCCACTCTGGAAACACCATATATTTT. It is translated as CASGPRAHSGNTIYF.

The V call is TRBV5-4, the J call TRBJ2-7; 9 bases match TRBD2. This CDR3 region has 17 residues. After removal of 0 bases from V and 4 bases from J, the junction contained 11 bases not matched to a gene. Germline values: CDR1 SGHNT, CDR2 YYREEE (reference sequence). DNA for the CDR3: TGTGCCAGCAGCTTGGGGGGGTTAGCGGGAGTTCAGTACGAGCAGTACTTC. This encodes CASSLGGLAGVQYEQYF.

This clone has a count of ten or more. The rearrangement links TRBV18 to TRBJ1-5; D is uncertain. The ends were cut back, 9 bases at V and 3 bases at J, with 9 bases in the middle. This CDR3 has 12 amino acids. The germline gives CDR1 KGHSH, CDR2 LQKENI. The CDR3 nucleotides are TGTGCCAGTTCGCCTAACAATCAGCCCCAGCATTTT. Its protein product is CASSPNNQPQHF.

The CDR3 protein is CASSAIAAQPQHF. The CDR3 DNA follows: TGTGCCAGTAGTGCCATAGCGGCGCAGCCCCAGCATTTT. The chain joins TRBV19 to TRBJ1-5, with D unresolved. The CDR3 covers 13 residues. CDR1 LNHDA and CDR2 SQIVND come from the germline V gene (reference sequence). Trimming removed 5 bases at V and 7 bases at J, with 12 bases between.

V gene TRBV28 combines with J gene TRBJ1-2; D gene uncertain. V was clipped by 5 bases and J by 6 bases, with 13 bases between them. This CDR3 has 13 amino acids. Germline loops: CDR1 MDHEN, CDR2 SYDVKM. The CDR3 here is CASSLTGFDGYTF. In DNA, the CDR3 is TGTGCCAGCAGTCTGACGGGGTTCGATGGCTACACCTTC.

CDR3 nucleotide sequence: TGTGCCAGCAGCTTAGCGCGACTAGCGGGAGCCGATACGCAGTATTTT. Amino acid sequence: CASSLARLAGADTQYF. This sequence joins TRBV7-2 and TRBJ2-3, with 12 bases fitting TRBD2. The germline V gene has CDR1 SGHTA and CDR2 FQGNSA. This CDR3 has 16 amino acids. J lost 6 bases, V lost 0 bases, and 4 bases had no gene match.

This clone was seen a few times. In nucleotides, the CDR3 is TGCGCCAGCAGCTCGGGACAGGGCCATTCCCGCATGAACACTGAAGCTTTCTTT. This encodes CASSSGQGHSRMNTEAFF. V gene TRBV5-1 combines with J gene TRBJ1-1, with 9 bases fitting TRBD1. V shed 3 bases and J 0 bases; nucleotides not matched to a gene: 12. Germline CDR1 reads SGHRS; CDR2 reads YFSETQ. The CDR3 covers 18 residues.

J is TRBJ1-5 and V is TRBV3-1 (or the pseudogene TRBV3-2); the D is unclear. Germline assignment: CDR1 LGHDT and CDR2 YNNKEL (reference sequence). Deletions cut 1 base from V and 4 bases from J, with 11 bases between. The CDR3 runs 15 residues. CDR3 bases: TGTGCCAGCAGCCAAGGACCGGCCGGGAATCAGCCCCAGCATTTT. Translated, it gives CASSQGPAGNQPQHF.

The chain uses TRBV9 and TRBJ2-1; D ambiguous. This CDR3 spans 11 amino acids. Germline V gene data show CDR1 as SGDLS and CDR2 as YYNGEE. Trimming took 4 bases from V and 10 from J, leaving 9 bases between them. The CDR3: CASSSSVEQFF. In nucleotides, the CDR3 is TGTGCCAGCAGCAGCTCGGTGGAGCAGTTCTTC.

This chain joins TRBV29-1 and TRBJ1-1, with D unresolved. The V gene's germline CDR1 is SQVTM and CDR2 ANQGSEA. Trimming took 5 bases from V and 5 from J, leaving 12 bases between them. This CDR3 contains 12 residues. CDR3 region: CSVQTGGTEAFF. The DNA of the CDR3 is TGCAGCGTTCAGACGGGAGGGACTGAAGCTTTCTTT.

The chain has TRBV4-2 and TRBJ1-4, with D unclear. V was cut by 4 bases and J by 0 bases, with 9 bases left in between. From germline, CDR1 is LGHNA and CDR2 YNFKEQ. The CDR3 consists of 15 residues. In DNA, the CDR3 is TGTGCCAGCAGCCCGCGAGGGCCAACTAATGAAAAACTGTTTTTT. This codes for CASSPRGPTNEKLFF.

The chain employs TRBV5-6 and TRBJ2-7; D is possibly TRBD1 (5 bases). V dropped 4 bases and J dropped 5 bases, with 22 bases sitting between them. Germline V lookup: CDR1 SGHDT, CDR2 YYEEEE. The CDR3 consists of 16 residues. This CDR3 is CASSQTGARYKDEQYV. The CDR3 nucleotides are TGTGCCAGCAGCCAAACAGGAGCGCGGTATAAAGACGAGCAGTACGTC.

The V call is TRBV13, the J call TRBJ2-7; D is undetermined. The CDR3 covers 14 residues. Looked up from germline, CDR1 is PRHDT and CDR2 is FYEKMQ (reference sequence). The V gene lost 3 bases and the J gene lost 1 base, with 10 bases spanning the gap. The CDR3 bases are TGTGCCAGCAGCTTCTCTCGTCAGTCCTACGAGCAGTACTTC. Encoded protein: CASSFSRQSYEQYF.

CDR3 loop: CASSVQGEDEKLFF. The DNA of the CDR3 is TGTGCCAGCAGCGTCCAGGGGGAGGATGAAAAACTGTTTTTT. V and J are TRBV2 and TRBJ1-4, with 7 bases fitting TRBD1. V lost 6 bases to trimming and J lost 6 bases; unmatched junction nucleotides: 7. The CDR3 extends over 14 amino acids. Germline V lookup: CDR1 SNHLY, CDR2 FYNNEI.

The rearrangement uses TRBV6-5 and TRBJ2-5, with a weak D call TRBD2 (7 bases). This CDR3 has 15 amino acids. V lost 6 bases and J 7 bases, leaving 21 bases between the germline ends. The germline V gene has CDR1 MNHEY and CDR2 SVGAGI. The CDR3, as DNA: TGTGCCAGCAGGTCTCTAGGGGGGGAGGATGGGACCCAGTACTTC. Protein: CASRSLGGEDGTQYF.

J is TRBJ2-7 and V is TRBV7-2, with TRBD2 matching 7 bases. Per the germline V gene, CDR1 is SGHTA and CDR2 is FQGNSA. J lost 0 bases, V lost 5 bases, and 10 bases had no gene match. This CDR3 is 16 amino acids long. The chain's CDR3 is CASSQNSREGSYEQYF. DNA for the CDR3: TGTGCCAGCAGCCAGAATTCTAGGGAGGGCTCCTACGAGCAGTACTTC.

This sequence joins TRBV28 and TRBJ1-5; D gene uncertain. Trimming removed 9 bases from V and 8 bases from J, with 17 bases in between. Germline values: CDR1 MDHEN, CDR2 SYDVKM. This CDR3 comprises 13 residues. Written as DNA, the CDR3 is TGTGCCAGTCTCGAGGAGGGCGGAAAGCCCCAGCATTTT. Residues: CASLEEGGKPQHF.

The CDR3 nucleotides are TGTGCCAGCAGCGAACAGGGATCACAGCCCCAGCATTTT. It specifies CASSEQGSQPQHF. The chain has TRBV2 and TRBJ1-5; weak D call: TRBD1 (6 bases). Germline V gives CDR1 SNHLY, CDR2 FYNNEI. Trimming shortened V by 6 bases and J by 7 bases, and 13 bases separated the two germline ends. The CDR3 spans 13 residues.

This clone has only a few counts. J is TRBJ2-1 and V is TRBV19; TRBD2 aligns across 13 bases. The CDR3 extends over 14 amino acids. With 8 bases clipped from V and 10 bases from J, the junction kept 8 bases outside the gene matches. Germline CDR1 is LNHDA and CDR2 is SQIVND (reference sequence). CDR3 loop: CASGTSGRGGEQFF. The CDR3 DNA is TGTGCCAGTGGTACTAGCGGGAGGGGCGGGGAGCAGTTCTTC. The full variable domain, rest sourced from reference TRBV19 and TRBJ2-1, is DGGITQSPKYLFRKEGQNVTLSCEQNLNHDAMYWYRQDPGQGLRLIYYSQIVNDFQKGDIAEGYSVSREKKESFPLTVTSAQKNPTAFYLCASGTSGRGGEQFFGPGTRLTVL.

The J gene is TRBJ1-5, the V gene TRBV18; perhaps TRBD1 as D (5 bases). Germline V gives CDR1 KGHSH, CDR2 LQKENI. The CDR3 has 14 residues. V dropped 2 bases and J dropped 9 bases, with 14 bases sitting between them. The CDR3 region is CASSPSQGEPPQHF. The CDR3 bases are TGTGCCAGCTCACCAAGCCAGGGTGAGCCGCCCCAGCATTTT.

The gene calls are TRBV5-1 and TRBJ1-1; D possibly corresponds to TRBD1 (5 bases). CDR1 and CDR2 from the germline V gene are SGHRS and YFSETQ. Between the trimmed V and J ends, which lost 3 bases and 5 bases, there was a span of 17 bases. The CDR3 has 15 residues. The CDR3: CASSSVGGLDTEAFF. The CDR3 DNA reads as TGCGCCAGCAGCTCCGTGGGGGGGTTGGATACTGAAGCTTTCTTT.

V is TRBV18 and J is TRBJ1-1; possibly TRBD1 for D (6 bases). This CDR3 has 14 residues. The V gene's germline CDR1 is KGHSH and CDR2 LQKENI. Trimming stripped 3 bases from V and 8 bases from J, with 16 bases between. CDR3 residues: CASSPGHDGTEAFF. CDR3 coding DNA: TGTGCCAGCTCACCCGGGCACGACGGGACAGAAGCTTTCTTT.

The chain employs TRBV7-9 and TRBJ1-1; tentatively, D is TRBD1 (5 bases). This CDR3 region has 17 residues. Germline CDR1 and CDR2: SEHNR and FQNEAQ (reference sequence). V lost 5 bases to trimming and J lost 5 bases, with 24 bases between them. The CDR3 DNA reads TGTGCCAGCAGCCTTAGCGGGGGACTGGGCCGGTGGACTGAAGCTTTCTTT. Protein product: CASSLSGGLGRWTEAFF.